This T cell receptor beta chain appears in the sequencing data of a study of T cells after yellow fever vaccination. At the level of the study: The SMART-Seq v4 Ultra Low Input method served to prepare the low-cell-number fractions.

This clonotype showed up many times. The antigen remains unidentified. Study-wide results and limits: Subsequent to the booster, the majority of primary-vaccination clones reappeared (around 95% CD4, 80% to 90% CD8).

TCRdb re-derived calls from the 5' RACE reads in MiXCR, one entry per CDR3 protein. Of 250,000 to 400,000 distinct CDR3 sequences listed, roughly 4% are singletons. Trimming removed 0 bases from V and 2 bases from J; junction bases left unmatched: 0. Per the germline V gene, CDR1 is MNHNS and CDR2 is SASEGT. CDR3 length: 14 amino acids. This rearrangement joins TRBV6-1 to TRBJ2-5; 7 bases align to TRBD2. Sequenced material: PBMCs, taken 5 days after the yellow fever booster vaccination. This receptor was taken from a man aged 18 to 30 who received the YFV17D yellow fever vaccine. The CDR3 spells CASSEAGGQETQYF. The DNA of the CDR3 is TGTGCCAGCAGTGAAGCGGGGGGGCAAGAGACCCAGTACTTC.